The T cell receptor beta chain described here comes from a study of blood T cell repertoires in COVID-19. Study context: Some COVID-19 samples were acute and others convalescent; all came from the United States, Italy and Spain. PBMCs, B-cell-depleted T cells, or T cells were the source of the cDNA or gDNA that made up the material.

How the authors handled the data: From reference gene primer amplification, estimates of nucleated cell counts were derived. Sequencing used immunoSEQ multiplex PCR; TCRdb keeps in-frame clones, though not all of them. The D gene and trimming were derived from the DNA, and the V and J assignments and clone size from that table. This sample has some 96,000 clones, with roughly 79% found just once. Trimming stripped 6 bases from V and 1 base from J, with 7 bases between. This CDR3 is 11 amino acids long. Germline-derived CDR1 and CDR2 are DFQATT and SNEGSKA (reference sequence). This clone was recorded at least ten times.

The chain has TRBV20-1 and TRBJ2-7, with D maybe TRBD2 (6 bases). The TCR sequence derives from a man between 65 and 85 years old with active or convalescent COVID-19. Material: peripheral blood. CDR3 sequence: CSAGTSYEQYF. The DNA for the CDR3 is TGCAGTGCCGGGACTTCCTACGAGCAGTACTTC.